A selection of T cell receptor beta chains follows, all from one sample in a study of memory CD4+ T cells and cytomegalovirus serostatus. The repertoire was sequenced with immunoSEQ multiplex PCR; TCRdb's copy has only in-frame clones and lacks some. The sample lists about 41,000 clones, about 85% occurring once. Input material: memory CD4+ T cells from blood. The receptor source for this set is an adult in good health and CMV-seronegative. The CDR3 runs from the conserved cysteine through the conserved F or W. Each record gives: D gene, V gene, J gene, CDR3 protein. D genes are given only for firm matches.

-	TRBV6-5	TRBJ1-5	CASSVRDQPQHF
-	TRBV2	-	CASNVRGPYEQYF
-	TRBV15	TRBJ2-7	CAVRTLPSGEQYF
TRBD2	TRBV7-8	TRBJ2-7	CASSLGIIRTSGVSYEQYF
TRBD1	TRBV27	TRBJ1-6	CASRTDRESPLHF
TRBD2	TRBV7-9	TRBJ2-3	CASSLTSIAGADSTDTQYF
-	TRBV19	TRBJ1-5	CASSIIQAQSNQPQHF
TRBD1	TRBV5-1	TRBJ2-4	CASSLGQGDKNIQYF
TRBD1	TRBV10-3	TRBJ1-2	CAISEGDRERGYTF
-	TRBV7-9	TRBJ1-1	CASSETLRGPGNTEAFF
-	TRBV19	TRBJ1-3	CASSPWAASGNTIYF
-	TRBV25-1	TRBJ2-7	CASSEYNSTETYEQYF
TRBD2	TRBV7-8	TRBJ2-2	CASSRRGGDGELFF
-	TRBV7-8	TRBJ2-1	CASSARLGNEQFF
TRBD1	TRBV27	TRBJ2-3	CASSLSDRGRDTQYF
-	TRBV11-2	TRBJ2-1	CASRRNLGGYNEQFF
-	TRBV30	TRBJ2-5	CAWNYPQETQYF
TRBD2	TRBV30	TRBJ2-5	CAWNGSTTSGGSCRLLETQYF
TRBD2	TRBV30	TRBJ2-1	CAWSPTSVNPYNEQFF
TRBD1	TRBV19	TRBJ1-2	CASSRAGGNGYGYTF
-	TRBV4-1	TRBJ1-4	CASSQSSKLAIGTNEKLFF
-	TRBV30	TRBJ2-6	CAWSVSGATMTSGANVLTF
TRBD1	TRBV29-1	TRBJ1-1	CSARQGSAEAFF
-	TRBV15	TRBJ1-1	CATTSGPGTEAFF
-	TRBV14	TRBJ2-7	CASSQSSYEQYF
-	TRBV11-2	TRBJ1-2	CASTRSLGAEGYTF
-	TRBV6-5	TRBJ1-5	CASSYRQENQPQHF
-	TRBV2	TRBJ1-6	CASRRSNSPLHF
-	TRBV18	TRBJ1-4	CASSPTGREKLFF
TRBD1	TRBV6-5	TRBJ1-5	CATKDRGSQPQHF
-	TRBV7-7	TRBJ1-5	CASSRTPSQGEGNQPQHF
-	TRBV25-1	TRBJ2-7	CASGDRARYEQYF